This T cell receptor (beta chain) emerged from a study of OX40 agonist ivuxolimab in advanced cancers. Assay: immunoSEQ multiplex PCR; the TCRdb copy retains only in-frame clones and omits some. The repertoire holds 52,000 or so clones, about 88% seen once, with approximately 1.5% in the top ten. Germline-derived CDR1 and CDR2 are MNHNS and SASEGT. The CDR3 has 18 residues. The J segment lost 0 bases and the V segment lost 2 bases, leaving 9 bases of the junction unmatched. Remarks on this clone: Its specificity is unknown.

Study observations and caveats: The CD4+ and CD8+ T cells in the blood had expanded clonally by week 6 at 0.1 to 3.0 mg/kg.

This clonotype originated in an adult with an advanced solid tumor such as melanoma, head and neck, liver or kidney cancer. This rearrangement joins TRBV6-1 to TRBJ2-1; 8 bases are a match to TRBD2. The sample in question was CD4+ or CD8+ T cells sorted from blood, obtained in a trial of the OX40 agonist ivuxolimab. The CDR3 region is CASSELAGPLSSYNEQFF. For the CDR3, the DNA is TGTGCCAGCAGTGAATTAGCGGGGCCACTTAGCTCCTACAATGAGCAGTTCTTC.